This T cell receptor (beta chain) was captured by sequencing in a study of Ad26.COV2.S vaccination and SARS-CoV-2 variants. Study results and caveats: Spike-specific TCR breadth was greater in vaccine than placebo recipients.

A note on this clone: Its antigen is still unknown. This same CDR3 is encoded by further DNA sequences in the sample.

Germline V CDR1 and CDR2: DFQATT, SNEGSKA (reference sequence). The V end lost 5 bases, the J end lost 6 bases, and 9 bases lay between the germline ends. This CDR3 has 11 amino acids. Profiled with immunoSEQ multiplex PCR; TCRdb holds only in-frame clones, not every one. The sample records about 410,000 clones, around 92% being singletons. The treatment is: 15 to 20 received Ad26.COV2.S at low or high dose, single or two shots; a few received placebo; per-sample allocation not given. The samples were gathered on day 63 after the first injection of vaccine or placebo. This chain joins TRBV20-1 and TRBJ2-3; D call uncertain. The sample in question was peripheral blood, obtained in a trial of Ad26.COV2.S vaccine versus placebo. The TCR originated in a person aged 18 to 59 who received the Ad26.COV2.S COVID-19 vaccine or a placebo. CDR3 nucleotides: TGCAGTGCTCCCCGGGCGGATACGCAGTATTTT. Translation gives CSAPRADTQYF.